One and the same sample provided the 25 T cell receptor beta chains below, sequenced in a study of pediatric ulcerative colitis. Assay: immunoSEQ multiplex PCR; the TCRdb copy retains only in-frame clones and omits some. This sample has 60,000 to 75,000 clones, with about three quarters found just once. The specimen sequenced was blood. The receptors shown here come from a boy aged 10-17 years with moderate ulcerative colitis.

This sequence joins TRBV13 and TRBJ1-1; 9 bases are shared with TRBD1. Germline V gene sequence: CDR1 PRHDT, CDR2 FYEKMQ (reference sequence). CDR3 length equals 13 residues. V lost 4 bases and J lost 10; bases outside the gene matches: 7. The CDR3 DNA reads as TGTGCCAGCAGCTACAGGGGGCGGAGGGGAGCTTTCTTT. It specifies CASSYRGRRGAFF.

The chain combines TRBV15 with TRBJ2-5, with a tentative D call TRBD1 (5 bases). This CDR3 spans 14 amino acids. The germline CDR1 and CDR2 sequences are LNHNV and YYDKDF (reference sequence). V was trimmed by 3 bases and J by 5 bases, leaving 13 bases between them. This chain's CDR3 is CATSSQGLWETQYF. In DNA, the CDR3 is TGTGCCACCAGCAGCCAGGGTCTCTGGGAGACCCAGTACTTC.

The chain employs TRBV5-3 and TRBJ2-1; D remains unclear. TRBV5-3 is an ORF; its function is uncertain. Between the trimmed V and J ends, which lost 3 bases and 0 bases, there was a span of 7 bases. The length of the CDR3 is 14 residues. The CDR3 DNA reads TGTGCCAGAAGCTCCGGTAGCTCCTACAATGAGCAGTTCTTC. It codes for CARSSGSSYNEQFF.

The V gene is TRBV5-4, the J gene TRBJ1-4, with 7 positions matching TRBD1. This CDR3 contains 15 residues. Germline lookup yields CDR1 SGHNT and CDR2 YYREEE (reference sequence). Losses at the gene ends were 5 bases for V and 2 bases for J; bases not matched to a gene: 6. The CDR3 region has the DNA TGTGCCAGCAGTTATAGACAGGGTACTAATGAAAAACTGTTTTTT. Amino acids: CASSYRQGTNEKLFF.

CDR3 region: CASSFSSDTQYF. CDR3 coding DNA: TGTGCCAGCAGCTTCTCGTCCGATACGCAGTATTTT. The gene calls are TRBV5-6 and TRBJ2-3; D not resolved. The CDR3 has 12 amino acids. Germline V gives CDR1 SGHDT, CDR2 YYEEEE. The V and J ends lost 2 bases and 6 bases respectively, with 7 bases between them.

The rearrangement links TRBV5-1 to TRBJ2-5, with unresolved D. This CDR3 is built from 12 residues. Trimming removed 3 bases at V and 3 bases at J, with 6 bases between. Looked up from germline, CDR1 is SGHRS and CDR2 is YFSETQ. This CDR3 reads CASSSGEETQYF. For the CDR3, the DNA is TGCGCCAGCAGCTCTGGTGAAGAGACCCAGTACTTC.

The V and J genes are TRBV27 and TRBJ2-7; TRBD1 is a possible D gene (5 bases). The germline V gene encodes CDR1 MNHEY and CDR2 SMNVEV (reference sequence). This CDR3 has 13 residues. Trimming pared 4 bases from V and 5 bases from J, leaving 12 bases between. The DNA of the CDR3 is TGTGCCAGCAGTTACAGGCCGATCGACGAGCAGTACTTC. As protein: CASSYRPIDEQYF.

The rearrangement uses TRBV4-1 and TRBJ1-1; D gene unclear. The CDR3 sequence is 16 residues long. Per germline, CDR1 MGHRA and CDR2 YSYEKL. The germline V and J ends were trimmed by 1 base and 5 bases, with 17 bases remaining between them. CDR3: CASSQGVKRAGTEAFF. CDR3 nucleotide sequence: TGCGCCAGCAGCCAAGGCGTAAAAAGAGCGGGGACTGAAGCTTTCTTT.

The gene calls are TRBV11-2 and TRBJ2-3, with a weak D call TRBD1 (6 bases). Germline assignment: CDR1 SGHAT and CDR2 FQNNGV. The CDR3 runs to 15 residues. V was shortened by 4 bases and J by 6 bases, with 17 bases between the two germline ends. The CDR3 protein is CASSSWGLGADTQYF. CDR3 nucleotides: TGTGCCAGCAGCTCATGGGGGCTGGGGGCGGATACGCAGTATTTT.

The chain recombines TRBV5-4 with TRBJ2-2; D may be TRBD1 (5 bases). V lost 4 bases, J lost 5 bases, and 6 bases lay in between. The germline gives CDR1 SGHNT, CDR2 YYREEE (reference sequence). CDR3 length equals 12 residues. The DNA for the CDR3 is TGTGCCAGCAGCCCAGGGACCGGGGAGCTGTTTTTT. Translating gives CASSPGTGELFF. The full variable domain, its missing parts supplied by reference TRBV5-4 and TRBJ2-2, is ETGVTQSPTHLIKTRGQQVTLRCSSQSGHNTVSWYQQALGQGPQFIFQYYREEENGRGNFPPRFSGLQFPNYSSELNVNALELDDSALYLCASSPGTGELFFGEGSRLTVL.

V gene TRBV27 combines with J gene TRBJ2-7; TRBD1 agrees at 8 bases. Germline values: CDR1 MNHEY, CDR2 SMNVEV (reference sequence). The CDR3 contains 15 residues. With 5 bases clipped from V and 7 bases from J, the junction kept 13 bases outside the gene matches. In DNA, the CDR3 is TGTGCCAGCAGTCCGGACAGGGCCCTAAACCTGGAGCAGTACTTC. As protein: CASSPDRALNLEQYF.

This clone was observed a few times. The rearrangement links TRBV7-3 to TRBJ1-1; no firm D call. Trimming cost V 1 base and J 8 bases, with 8 bases left between them. The CDR3 has 12 residues. Germline V gene sequence: CDR1 SGHTA, CDR2 FQGTGA. The CDR3 reads CASSLRSSEAFF. The CDR3 DNA reads as TGTGCCAGCAGCTTAAGGAGCTCAGAAGCTTTCTTT.

The chain uses TRBV9 and TRBJ2-1; D unresolved. This CDR3 is 15 amino acids long. V shed 4 bases and J shed 3 bases, with 14 bases lying between them. Germline CDR1 is SGDLS and CDR2 is YYNGEE. DNA of the CDR3: TGTGCCAGCAGCCGAATCGGTCTTGGCTACAATGAGCAGTTCTTC. The encoded protein is CASSRIGLGYNEQFF.

V and J are TRBV10-1 and TRBJ1-3; D is undetermined. V lost 4 bases, J lost 1 base, and 5 bases lay in between. The CDR3 totals 13 residues. Germline V gene data show CDR1 as WNHNN and CDR2 as SYGVQD (reference sequence). CDR3 in amino acids: CASSVASGNTIYF. CDR3 coding DNA: TGCGCCAGCAGTGTGGCGTCTGGAAACACCATATATTTT.

The rearrangement joins TRBV6-5 to TRBJ2-7; 12 nucleotides align to TRBD2. The CDR3 runs 13 residues. Trimming cost V 6 bases and J 6 bases; bases outside gene matches: 3. Germline V lookup: CDR1 MNHEY, CDR2 SVGAGI. CDR3: CASRLAGGSEQYF. The DNA for the CDR3 is TGTGCCAGCAGACTAGCGGGAGGTAGCGAGCAGTACTTC.

This chain uses TRBV7-2 with TRBJ2-3; TRBD1 or TRBD2 may be the D gene (5 bases each). The CDR3 runs to 14 residues. Germline CDR1 reads SGHTA; CDR2 reads FQGNSA. V lost 5 bases and J 6 bases, leaving 15 bases between the germline ends. CDR3 amino acids: CASSHSGRQDTQYF. The CDR3 nucleotides are TGTGCCAGCAGCCACTCGGGACGGCAGGATACGCAGTATTTT.

CDR3 sequence (DNA): TGTGCCAGCAGCCGTACAGGGGTCCACGAGCAGTACTTC. It encodes CASSRTGVHEQYF. This chain uses TRBV27 with TRBJ2-7; TRBD1 aligns across 7 bases. CDR3 length: 13 residues. Germline V gene lookup returns CDR1 MNHEY and CDR2 SMNVEV (reference sequence). Trimming removed 6 bases from V and 5 bases from J; junction bases left unmatched: 7.

The gene calls are TRBV15 and TRBJ2-1; no firm D call. This CDR3 comprises 16 residues. Germline CDR1 LNHNV, CDR2 YYDKDF (reference sequence). Deletions cut 4 bases from V and 0 bases from J, with 13 bases between. The CDR3 sequence: CATSNPAMSSYNEQFF. DNA for the CDR3: TGTGCCACCAGCAACCCCGCGATGAGCTCCTACAATGAGCAGTTCTTC.

The chain joins TRBV28 to TRBJ1-5; D is possibly TRBD1 (6 bases). Germline V CDR1 and CDR2: MDHEN, SYDVKM. Trimming removed 10 bases at V and 7 bases at J, with 17 bases between. The CDR3 has 13 amino acids. The CDR3, as DNA: TGTGCCACCTTGGGGGGCGACAGGCAGCCCCAGCATTTT. It yields the protein CATLGGDRQPQHF.

The V call is TRBV7-6, the J call TRBJ2-7; 10 bases map to TRBD1. The CDR3 is 18 amino acids. The germline gives CDR1 SGHVS, CDR2 FNYEAQ. J lost 0 bases, V lost 2 bases, and 10 bases had no gene match. In nucleotides, the CDR3 is TGTGCCAGCAGCTTAACGAACTCGGGACAGGGGCACTCCTACGAGCAGTACTTC. It codes for CASSLTNSGQGHSYEQYF.

This chain joins TRBV5-4 and TRBJ2-7; 7 positions match TRBD2. Looked up from germline, CDR1 is SGHNT and CDR2 is YYREEE (reference sequence). The CDR3 spans 13 residues. J lost 4 bases, V lost 4 bases, and 5 bases had no gene match. The CDR3 DNA follows: TGTGCCAGCAGCGTTCCACTAGCGTACGAGCAGTACTTC. Encoded protein: CASSVPLAYEQYF.

The rearrangement joins TRBV7-9 to TRBJ1-5; 8 bases fit TRBD1. Germline lookup yields CDR1 SEHNR and CDR2 FQNEAQ (reference sequence). CDR3 size: 13 residues. V lost 7 bases to trimming and J lost 7 bases; unmatched junction nucleotides: 6. The CDR3 DNA is TGTGCCAGCACCGGACAGGGAACCCAGCCCCAGCATTTT. The encoded protein is CASTGQGTQPQHF.

The gene calls are TRBV7-2 and TRBJ1-2; 9 nucleotides line up with TRBD1. V trimming: 0 bases; J trimming: 7 bases; junction bases outside the gene matches: 12. Germline V gives CDR1 SGHTA, CDR2 FQGNSA. The CDR3 consists of 17 residues. CDR3 sequence reads: CASSLAPPQGARRGYTF. In DNA form, the CDR3 reads TGTGCCAGCAGCTTAGCCCCTCCACAGGGGGCAAGACGTGGCTACACCTTC.

The J gene is TRBJ2-3, the V gene TRBV7-9, with unresolved D. V lost 5 bases, J lost 0 bases, and 15 bases lay in between. The CDR3 has 16 amino acids. CDR1 SEHNR and CDR2 FQNEAQ come from the germline V gene (reference sequence). The CDR3 spells CASSPRSVSSTDTQYF. The DNA for the CDR3 is TGTGCCAGCAGCCCCAGATCCGTTTCTAGCACAGATACGCAGTATTTT.

V and J are TRBV5-4 and TRBJ1-1, with D perhaps TRBD1 (5 bases). The CDR3 extends over 14 amino acids. Germline V gene data show CDR1 as SGHNT and CDR2 as YYREEE (reference sequence). The V gene lost 5 bases and the J gene lost 1 base, with 12 bases spanning the gap. The CDR3 protein is CASRHGGTNTEAFF. As DNA, the CDR3 is TGTGCCAGCAGACACGGGGGTACGAACACTGAAGCTTTCTTT.